A single sample is the source of the 5 T cell receptor beta chains below, sequenced in a study of blood T cell repertoires in COVID-19. TCRdb keeps only in-frame clones here, not all; method: immunoSEQ multiplex PCR. The sample consists of 150,000 to 200,000 clones, around 84% of them appearing once. Sequenced sample: peripheral blood. All receptors come from a woman in her 70s with COVID-19, enrolled during active disease.

V is TRBV6-4 and J is TRBJ2-7; D gene uncertain. The CDR3 length is 13 residues. Germline-derived CDR1 and CDR2 are MRHNA and SNTAGT. Between the trimmed V and J ends, which lost 6 bases and 3 bases, there was a span of 12 bases. CDR3 bases: TGTGCCAGCAGGAGACATAGATTCTACGAGCAGTACGTC. As protein: CASRRHRFYEQYV.

The rearrangement joins TRBV15 to TRBJ1-4, with a tentative D call TRBD1 (5 bases). The V gene's germline CDR1 is LNHNV and CDR2 YYDKDF (reference sequence). The CDR3 totals 12 residues. The V end lost 7 bases, the J end lost 7 bases, and 10 bases lay between the germline ends. CDR3 coding DNA: TGTGCCACCACTGACAGCTTTGAAAAACTGTTTTTT. Residues: CATTDSFEKLFF. Complete variable domain (other parts from reference TRBV15 and TRBJ1-4): DAMVIQNPRYQVTQFGKPVTLSCSQTLNHNVMYWYQQKSSQAPKLLFHYYDKDFNNEADTPDNFQSRRPNTSFCFLDIRSPGLGDTAMYLCATTDSFEKLFFGSGTQLSVL.

This chain links TRBV18 with TRBJ1-2; TRBD1 agrees at 7 bases. CDR1 is KGHSH, CDR2 LQKENI, per germline. The CDR3 consists of 16 residues. The V segment lost 3 bases and the J segment 5 bases; nucleotides outside the gene matches: 12. CDR3 nucleotides: TGTGCCAGCTCACCGCGGGTCGAGGGGGCTTCGTATGGCTACACCTTC. Protein product: CASSPRVEGASYGYTF.

In this sample, this clone turned up once. The chain uses TRBV6-5 and TRBJ2-3; TRBD1 agrees at 7 bases. Germline trimming cut 7 bases from V and 0 bases from J; bases unmatched to any gene: 7. The germline gives CDR1 MNHEY, CDR2 SVGAGI. The CDR3 is 15 residues long. The CDR3 DNA reads as TGTGCCAGCATCCGACAGGGACCTAGCACAGATACGCAGTATTTT. It codes for CASIRQGPSTDTQYF.

CDR3 protein: CSVVRGGNEQFF. DNA for the CDR3: TGCAGCGTTGTTCGGGGGGGCAATGAGCAGTTCTTC. This chain joins TRBV29-1 and TRBJ2-1, with TRBD2 matching over 8 bases. CDR3 size: 12 residues. Losses at the gene ends were 4 bases for V and 6 bases for J; bases not matched to a gene: 2. Germline V gene sequence: CDR1 SQVTM, CDR2 ANQGSEA.